A selection of T cell receptor beta chains follows, all from one sample in a study of shared clonotypes between healthy human individuals. Produced via immunoSEQ multiplex PCR; TCRdb's table is partial and in-frame only. The sample carries roughly 2,300,000 clones, about nine tenths recorded once. The sequencing sample was made of naive CD4+ T cells from PBMCs. These receptors all stem from a man younger than 30 in good health. Some clones in this sample may be carry-over from other donors' samples. The CDR3 runs from the conserved cysteine through the conserved F or W. A D gene is named only where the DNA matches it firmly. Clone sizes are given selectively: once, few, many, or a class where the clone is expanded.

D | J | size | V | DNA | CDR3
NA | TRBJ2-7 | NA | TRBV19 | TGTGCCAGTAGTATTGGAGGGGTTGACGAGCAGTACTTC | CASSIGGVDEQYF
TRBD2 | TRBJ2-4 | NA | TRBV7-9 | TGTGCCAGCAGCCAGGGCGGGAGTAACATTCAGTACTTC | CASSQGGSNIQYF
NA | TRBJ1-1 | NA | TRBV6-5 | TGTGCCAGCAGGGAATTCATGAACACTGAAGCTTTCTTT | CASREFMNTEAFF
NA | TRBJ1-1 | NA | TRBV5-8 | TGTGCCAGCAGCTTGGAGGGCTGGGGGCGGACTGAAGCTTTCTTT | CASSLEGWGRTEAFF
TRBD2 | TRBJ2-3 | NA | TRBV6-5 | TGTGCCAGCAGCCGCGGACTAGTGACAGATACGCAGTATTTT | CASSRGLVTDTQYF
TRBD2 | TRBJ2-1 | NA | TRBV2 | TGTGCCAGCAGGTCGCGGGAGCTCTACAATGAGCAGTTCTTC | CASRSRELYNEQFF
NA | TRBJ2-3 | NA | TRBV28 | TGTGCCAGCAGGTCACGATACAGCACAGATACGCAGTATTTT | CASRSRYSTDTQYF
TRBD1 | TRBJ2-1 | NA | TRBV28 | TGTGCCAGCAGCGGGGACAGCAATGAGCAGTTCTTC | CASSGDSNEQFF
NA | TRBJ1-2 | NA | TRBV28 | TGTGCCAGCAGTACCCTGGGTGGCTACACCTTC | CASSTLGGYTF
NA | TRBJ1-1 | NA | TRBV5-1 | TGCGCCAGCAGCTTGGTTCCAGATTTGCCTGAAGCTTTCTTT | CASSLVPDLPEAFF
NA | TRBJ2-6 | once | TRBV7-9 | TGTGCCAGCAGCCCCTCGGGCCTTGGGGCCAACGTCCTGACTTTC | CASSPSGLGANVLTF
NA | TRBJ1-5 | NA | TRBV7-2 | TGTGCCAGCAGCAAATCTCTGGCAGGTAATCAGCCCCAGCATTTT | CASSKSLAGNQPQHF
NA | TRBJ2-1 | NA | TRBV5-4 | TGTGCCAGCAGCTTGGAGGCCGGGAATGAGCAGTTCTTC | CASSLEAGNEQFF
NA | TRBJ2-7 | NA | TRBV5-6 | TGTGCCAGCAGCTTCATAAGTAGTAACTACGAGCAGTACTTC | CASSFISSNYEQYF
NA | TRBJ2-6 | NA | TRBV7-2 | TGTGCCAGCAGCCCGGATACAGGGTTCTACGTCCTGACTTTC | CASSPDTGFYVLTF
NA | TRBJ1-3 | NA | TRBV6-1 | TGTGCCAGCAGTGAAGTAACACCCGCTGGAAACACCATATATTTT | CASSEVTPAGNTIYF
TRBD1 | TRBJ2-3 | NA | TRBV6-6 | TGTGCCAGCTCCCTGGGACAGGGACGCACAGATACGCAGTATTTT | CASSLGQGRTDTQYF
NA | TRBJ2-1 | NA | TRBV7-3 | TGTGCCAGCAGCTTAGGATCGGGCGGTGAGCAGTTCTTC | CASSLGSGGEQFF
NA | TRBJ1-2 | NA | TRBV30 | TGTGCCTGTACGGAATCTACATCGAGCGGCTATGGCTACACCTTC | CACTESTSSGYGYTF
TRBD1 | TRBJ1-3 | NA | TRBV9 | TGTGCCAGCAGCGTAGAGACAGGGGAAACTGGAAACACCATATATTTT | CASSVETGETGNTIYF
NA | TRBJ2-7 | NA | TRBV7-2 | TGTGCCAGCAGCTTATCCGGGCCCCTTAGGCTCTACGAGCAGTACTTC | CASSLSGPLRLYEQYF
TRBD1 | TRBJ2-3 | NA | TRBV7-8 | TGTGCCAGCAGCTTAGACCGCCCCGGTCTCAGGGGGAATACGCAGTATTTT | CASSLDRPGLRGNTQYF
NA | TRBJ2-3 | NA | TRBV28 | TGTGCCAGCAGTTTAATAGGGGCGCAGGGTAGCACAGATACGCAGTATTTT | CASSLIGAQGSTDTQYF
NA | TRBJ2-7 | NA | TRBV5-1 | TGCGCCAGCAGGGACAGCCGACTCTACGAGCAGTACTTC | CASRDSRLYEQYF
TRBD2 | TRBJ2-7 | NA | TRBV5-1 | TGCGCCAGCAGCCCACTACTAGCGGGAGCTATACACGAGCAGTACTTC | CASSPLLAGAIHEQYF
TRBD2 | TRBJ2-7 | once | TRBV5-1 | TGCGCCAGCAGCTCCGGGGGGACTAGCGGGACCTACGAGCAGTACTTC | CASSSGGTSGTYEQYF
NA | TRBJ1-1 | few | TRBV7-2 | TGTGCCAGCAGCTCCTCGGGGGGGCGCGGCGCTGAAGCTTTCTTT | CASSSSGGRGAEAFF
NA | TRBJ2-1 | NA | TRBV9 | TGTGCCAGCAGCGCCGGGACTCCCTCCTACAATGAGCAGTTCTTC | CASSAGTPSYNEQFF
TRBD1 | TRBJ1-1 | once | TRBV5-1 | TGCGCCAGCAGCTTGGCCAACAGGGGGCGGTCTGAAGCTTTCTTT | CASSLANRGRSEAFF